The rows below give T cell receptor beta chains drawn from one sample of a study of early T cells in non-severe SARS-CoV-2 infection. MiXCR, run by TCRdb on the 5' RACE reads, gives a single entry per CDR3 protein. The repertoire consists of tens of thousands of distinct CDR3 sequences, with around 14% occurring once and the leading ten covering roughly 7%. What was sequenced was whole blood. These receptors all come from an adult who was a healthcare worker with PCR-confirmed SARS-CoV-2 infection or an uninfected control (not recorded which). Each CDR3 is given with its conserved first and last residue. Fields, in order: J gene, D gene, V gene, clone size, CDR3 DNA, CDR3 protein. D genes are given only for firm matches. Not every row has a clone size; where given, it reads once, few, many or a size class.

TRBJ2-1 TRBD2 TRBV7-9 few TGTGCCAGCAGCCCCAGGGAGCGGGAGGGCCCAAATGAGCAGTTCTTC CASSPREREGPNEQFF
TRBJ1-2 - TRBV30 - TGTGCCTGGAGTCCGGAGGGGAGCGGGGGCTACACCTTC CAWSPEGSGGYTF
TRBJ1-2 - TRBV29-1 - TGCAGCACACCGCGGGTGGAAGACTATGGCTACACCTTC CSTPRVEDYGYTF
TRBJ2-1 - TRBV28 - TGTGCCAGCGGTCACATTTACGAGCAGTTCTTC CASGHIYEQFF
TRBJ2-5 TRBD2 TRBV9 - TGTGCCAGCAGCGTAGGAGGGACTAGCGGCGAGACCCAGTACTTC CASSVGGTSGETQYF
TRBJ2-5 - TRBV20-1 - TGCAGTGCTAGGAGGGCGGGGCAAGAGACCCAGTACTTC CSARRAGQETQYF
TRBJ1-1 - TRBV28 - TGTGCCAGCAGGGAATCAGGACGGCCCGCAGCTTTCTTT CASRESGRPAAFF
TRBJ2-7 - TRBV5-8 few TGTGCCAGCAGCGGTAGCTCCTACGAGCAGTACTTC CASSGSSYEQYF
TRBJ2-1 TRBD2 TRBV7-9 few TGTGCCAGCACGGGACTAGCGGGAGTCAATGAGCAGTTCTTC CASTGLAGVNEQFF
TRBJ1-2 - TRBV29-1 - TGCAGCGTCGTAGCTAACTATGGCTACACCTTC CSVVANYGYTF
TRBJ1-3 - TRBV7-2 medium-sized TGTGCCAGCAGCTTAACCGGGGGTAACTCTGGAAACACCATATATTTT CASSLTGGNSGNTIYF
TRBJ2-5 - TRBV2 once TGTGCCAGCAGTGAAGACGGGTACTTCACGTACCAAGAGACCCAGTACTTC CASSEDGYFTYQETQYF
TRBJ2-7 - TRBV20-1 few TGCAGTGCTAGAGATGGGAGGCCCAACCGCTACGAGCAGTACTTC CSARDGRPNRYEQYF
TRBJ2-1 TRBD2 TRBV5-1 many TGCGCCAGCAGCTTCAGACTAGCGGGAGGCCCACGGTTCTTC CASSFRLAGGPRFF
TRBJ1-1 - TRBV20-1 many TGCAGTGCTCCCGGGGGGAATCTTCTCGTGAACACTGAAGCTTTCTTT CSAPGGNLLVNTEAFF
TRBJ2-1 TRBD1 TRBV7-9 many TGTGCCGGGAGACAGGGCGGACGTGAGCAGTTCTTC CAGRQGGREQFF
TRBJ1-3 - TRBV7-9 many TGTGCCAGCAGACGGGAGGCCCGAAACACCATATATTTT CASRREARNTIYF
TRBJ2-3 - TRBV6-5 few TGTGCCAGTAGTAAGGTGGGCAGCACAGATACGCAGTATTTT CASSKVGSTDTQYF
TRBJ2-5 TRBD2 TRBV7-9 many TGTGCCAGCAGCTTAGCGAATTACCTAGCGGGCGAAGAGACCCAGTACTTC CASSLANYLAGEETQYF
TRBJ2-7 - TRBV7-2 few TGTGCCAGCAGCTTAAACTGGGCATACGAGCAGTACTTC CASSLNWAYEQYF
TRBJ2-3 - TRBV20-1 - TGCAGTGTTCTACTGGAGACTAGCACAGATACGCAGTATTTT CSVLLETSTDTQYF
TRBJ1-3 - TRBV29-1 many TGCAGCGTTGAGCCGGAGAGCTCTGGAAACACCATATATTTT CSVEPESSGNTIYF
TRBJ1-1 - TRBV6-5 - TGTGCCAGCAGTCCCCGAGGGACGCGTAGGACTGAAGCTTTCTTT CASSPRGTRRTEAFF
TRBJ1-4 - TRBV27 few TGTGCCAGCAGTTTAATCCCACCTGTCGGGACTAATGAAAAACTGTTTTTT CASSLIPPVGTNEKLFF
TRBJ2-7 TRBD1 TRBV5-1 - TGCGCCAGCAGCTTGGGACAGGGCCTCTCCTACGAGCAGTACTTC CASSLGQGLSYEQYF
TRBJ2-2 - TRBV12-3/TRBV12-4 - TGTGCCAGCAGTAAAGGCAGTATTGCCGGGGAGCTGTTTTTT CASSKGSIAGELFF
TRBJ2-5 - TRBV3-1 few TGTGCCAGCAGCCAAGCTGGAGAGACCCAGTACTTC CASSQAGETQYF
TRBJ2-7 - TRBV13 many TGTGCCAGCAGCTCCGAGGATCAGCAGTACTTC CASSSEDQQYF
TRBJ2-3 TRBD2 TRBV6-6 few TGTGCCAGCAGCCCCGCCCAGCGGGAGAGTACAGATACGCAGTATTTT CASSPAQRESTDTQYF
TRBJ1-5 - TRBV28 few TGTGCCAGCAGTTTGGAGAATAGCAATCAGCCCCAGCATTTT CASSLENSNQPQHF
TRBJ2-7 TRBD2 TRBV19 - TGTGCCACCCTAGCGGGAGGGCAGGCGTACTTC CATLAGGQAYF
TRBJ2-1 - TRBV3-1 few TGTGCCAGCAGCCACCCGGCCGGGCAGTTCTTC CASSHPAGQFF
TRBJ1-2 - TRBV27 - TGTGCCAGCAGTTTAGCAGGGTGGAACTATGGCTACACCTTC CASSLAGWNYGYTF